The 30 T cell receptor beta chains below all came from one sample that was sequenced in a study of human T cells and chemical hapten exposure. Time point given: patch test 2, 6 weeks after DPC sensitization. Treatment noted: therapeutic diphenylcyclopropenone sensitization with weekly scalp DPC. In TCRdb, the RACE reads were re-called with MiXCR into one record per CDR3 protein. The sample has about 81,000 distinct CDR3 sequences; 10% are singletons. The sequencing here drew on whole blood, taken in connection with sensitization to the hapten diphenylcyclopropenone (DPC). These receptor sequences come from a woman in her twenties or thirties with alopecia areata. Some clones in this sample may be carry-over from other donors' samples.

This clonotype turned up a few times. V and J are TRBV20-1 and TRBJ1-1; D remains unclear. CDR3 length equals 10 residues. V lost 2 bases and J lost 6, with 4 bases in between. Germline V lookup: CDR1 DFQATT, CDR2 SNEGSKA (reference sequence). The CDR3 nucleotides are TGCAGTGCTAGACGCGCTGAAGCTTTCTTT. It specifies CSARRAEAFF.

This clonotype was seen repeatedly, ten times or more. V and J are TRBV29-1 and TRBJ1-1, with D maybe TRBD1 (5 bases). The ends were cut back, 6 bases at V and 1 base at J, with 12 bases in the middle. Looked up from germline, CDR1 is SQVTM and CDR2 is ANQGSEA. The CDR3 has 13 residues. CDR3 sequence (DNA): TGCAGCGTCGACAGACGGAGGAACACTGAAGCTTTCTTT. Translated: CSVDRRRNTEAFF.

This clonotype occurred a few times. V usage is TRBV28 and J usage is TRBJ1-1, with D hard to call. V shed 2 bases and J shed 8 bases, with 12 bases lying between them. The germline CDR1 and CDR2 sequences are MDHEN and SYDVKM. The CDR3 loop spans 13 amino acids. The CDR3 protein is CASSLATDREAFF. The CDR3 region has the DNA TGTGCCAGCAGTTTAGCAACCGATCGCGAAGCTTTCTTT. The variable domain in full, with the rest retrieved from reference TRBV28 and TRBJ1-1, is DVKVTQSSRYLVKRTGEKVFLECVQDMDHENMFWYRQDPGLGLRLIYFSYDVKMKEKGDIPEGYSVSREKKERFSLILESASTNQTSMYLCASSLATDREAFFGQGTRLTVV.

This clonotype came up many times. The chain couples TRBV20-1 to TRBJ2-3; 14 nucleotides match TRBD2. Per germline, CDR1 DFQATT and CDR2 SNEGSKA (reference sequence). The CDR3 loop spans 17 amino acids. Trimming took 3 bases from V and 3 from J; bases not matched to a gene: 8. In DNA form, the CDR3 reads TGCAGTGCTAGTGAAGCGGGACTAGCGGGAGTAACAGATACGCAGTATTTT. It is translated as CSASEAGLAGVTDTQYF.

A few counts support this clonotype. This chain links TRBV6-2 or TRBV6-3 with TRBJ2-1; D call uncertain. Trimming stripped 7 bases from V and 8 bases from J, with 12 bases between. In germline, CDR1 is MNHEY, CDR2 SVGEGT. The CDR3 runs 12 residues. CDR3 protein: CASNQWSDEQFF. The CDR3 region has the DNA TGTGCCAGCAACCAATGGTCTGATGAGCAGTTCTTC.

This clonotype has a handful of counts. The chain carries TRBV7-2 and TRBJ1-6; maybe TRBD1 (5 bases). V was shortened by 1 base and J by 7 bases, with 8 bases between the two germline ends. The CDR3 covers 14 residues. Germline loops: CDR1 SGHTA, CDR2 FQGNSA. The CDR3 region is CASSLGGSNSPLHF. CDR3 nucleotides: TGTGCCAGCAGCTTAGGGGGGTCGAATTCACCCCTCCACTTT.

This clonotype occurred many times. This sequence joins TRBV19 and TRBJ1-5; D is ambiguous. Germline V gene data show CDR1 as LNHDA and CDR2 as SQIVND (reference sequence). Trimming stripped 3 bases from V and 2 bases from J, with 8 bases between. The CDR3 has 14 amino acids. The CDR3 region has the DNA TGTGCCAGTAGTATTCGGTGGGGCAATCAGCCCCAGCATTTT. As protein: CASSIRWGNQPQHF.

The V gene is TRBV29-1, the J gene TRBJ1-1; D uncertain. Trimming removed 0 bases at V and 5 bases at J, with 7 bases between. The germline gives CDR1 SQVTM, CDR2 ANQGSEA. The CDR3 spans 12 residues. As DNA, the CDR3 is TGCAGCGTTGAAGATAAGAGTACTGAAGCTTTCTTT. Protein sequence: CSVEDKSTEAFF.

At least ten counts were recorded for this clonotype. J is TRBJ2-2 and V is TRBV3-1, with 7 bases aligning to TRBD1. Unmatched junction bases numbered 0, after V lost 4 bases and J lost 1 base. The V gene's germline CDR1 is LGHDT and CDR2 YNNKEL (reference sequence). This CDR3 has 14 amino acids. CDR3 amino acids: CASSRQGNTGELFF. The CDR3 nucleotides are TGTGCCAGCAGCCGACAGGGGAACACCGGGGAGCTGTTTTTT.

This clonotype was detected a few times. The J gene is TRBJ1-1, the V gene TRBV6-1, with a tentative D call TRBD1 (5 bases). The V and J ends lost 6 bases and 4 bases respectively, with 21 bases between them. The CDR3 is 16 residues long. In germline, CDR1 is MNHNS, CDR2 SASEGT. CDR3 nucleotide sequence: TGTGCCAGCAGCGTCGGGGCTTGGATGGTAGGCACTGAAGCTTTCTTT. Its translation is CASSVGAWMVGTEAFF.

The chain has TRBV20-1 and TRBJ2-7; TRBD1 aligns across 7 bases. Germline V gene lookup returns CDR1 DFQATT and CDR2 SNEGSKA (reference sequence). The CDR3 runs to 13 residues. After removal of 6 bases from V and 1 base from J, the junction contained 6 bases not matched to a gene. The CDR3 DNA sequence: TGCAGTGCCCGCGGACAGGTTTCCTACGAGCAGTACTTC. Translating gives CSARGQVSYEQYF.

This chain connects TRBV7-9 to TRBJ2-1; tentatively, D is TRBD2 (6 bases). The CDR3 covers 17 residues. Trimming pared 2 bases from V and 3 bases from J, leaving 17 bases between. Per the germline V gene, CDR1 is SEHNR and CDR2 is FQNEAQ (reference sequence). CDR3 coding DNA: TGTGCCAGCAGCTTATACAACGGGGGAATGGGCTACAATGAGCAGTTCTTC. Amino acids: CASSLYNGGMGYNEQFF.

In this sample, this clonotype turned up many times. The chain has TRBV9 and TRBJ2-1, with TRBD2 matching over 14 bases. The germline V gene has CDR1 SGDLS and CDR2 YYNGEE. V lost 3 bases to trimming and J lost 9 bases; unmatched junction nucleotides: 5. The CDR3 has 15 amino acids. The CDR3 here is CASSAGTSGSAEQFF. Here the CDR3 DNA reads TGTGCCAGCAGCGCAGGGACTAGCGGGAGTGCTGAGCAGTTCTTC.

V gene TRBV6-4 combines with J gene TRBJ2-3; 9 bases fit TRBD2. There are 15 residues in the CDR3. V was clipped by 0 bases and J by 4 bases; unmatched bases: 2. From germline, CDR1 is MRHNA and CDR2 SNTAGT. CDR3 sequence: CASSDSSGSSDTQYF. CDR3 coding DNA: TGTGCCAGCAGTGACTCTAGCGGGAGCTCAGATACGCAGTATTTT.

There are a few counts of this clonotype. The CDR3 DNA reads as TGTGCCAGCAGTTACGAGTGGACAGGGAGAACCGGGGAGCTGTTTTTT. Its translation: CASSYEWTGRTGELFF. This sequence joins TRBV6-2 or TRBV6-3 and TRBJ2-2; 8 bases are a match to TRBD1. Germline V gives CDR1 MNHEY, CDR2 SVGEGT. V trimming: 2 bases; J trimming: 5 bases; junction bases outside the gene matches: 7. CDR3 length equals 16 residues.

Only a few counts were recorded for this clonotype. The J gene is TRBJ1-6, the V gene TRBV18, with 9 nucleotides matching TRBD1. The V gene end was trimmed by 2 bases and the J gene end by 4 bases; junction bases not matched to a gene: 6. The germline gives CDR1 KGHSH, CDR2 LQKENI. This CDR3 spans 17 amino acids. CDR3 nucleotides: TGTGCCAGCTCACCAGCCGGGACAGGGCGGTATAATTCACCCCTCCACTTT. It specifies CASSPAGTGRYNSPLHF.

The sample holds a few counts of this clonotype. The chain is built from TRBV5-1 and TRBJ2-7; weak D call: TRBD1 (6 bases). Germline V gene lookup returns CDR1 SGHRS and CDR2 YFSETQ. V gave up 3 bases and J gave up 1 base, with 8 bases separating them. This CDR3 has 13 amino acids. The CDR3 loop reads CASSWDKSYEQYF. CDR3 DNA sequence: TGCGCCAGCAGCTGGGACAAGTCCTACGAGCAGTACTTC.

The CDR3 nucleotides are TGTGCCAGCAGCTCCGGACTAGTCTCCTACAATGAGCAGTTCTTC. The encoded protein is CASSSGLVSYNEQFF. The chain is built from TRBV11-2 and TRBJ2-1, with 7 bases aligning to TRBD2. This CDR3 has 15 residues. Germline loops: CDR1 SGHAT, CDR2 FQNNGV. The trim removed 4 bases at V and 0 bases at J, leaving 3 bases unmatched.

The chain joins TRBV7-2 to TRBJ2-4; D tentatively fits TRBD1 or TRBD2 (5 bases each). Trimming left V 5 bases short and J 1 base short, with 15 bases between. This CDR3 is 16 amino acids long. The V gene's germline CDR1 is SGHTA and CDR2 FQGNSA. The CDR3 region is CASSLPRGSAKNIQYF. In nucleotides, the CDR3 is TGTGCCAGCAGCCTCCCCCGGGGCAGCGCCAAAAACATTCAGTACTTC.

This clonotype was recorded a few times. This chain links TRBV20-1 with TRBJ2-5; 8 nucleotides align to TRBD2. Looked up from germline, CDR1 is DFQATT and CDR2 is SNEGSKA (reference sequence). With V trimmed by 6 bases and J by 4 bases, 7 bases remained unmatched. CDR3 length equals 13 residues. Here the CDR3 reads CSAYGTRGETQYF. The DNA of the CDR3 is TGCAGTGCCTACGGGACTAGAGGAGAGACCCAGTACTTC.

This chain uses TRBV29-1 with TRBJ2-7, with TRBD1 as a possible D gene (6 bases). The ends were cut back, 4 bases at V and 5 bases at J, with 12 bases in the middle. The CDR3 covers 12 residues. The germline CDR1 and CDR2 sequences are SQVTM and ANQGSEA. CDR3 DNA: TGCAGCGTTGTCAGGGGTACCCACGAGCAGTACTTC. Amino acid sequence: CSVVRGTHEQYF.

The chain has TRBV5-4 and TRBJ2-1; D is uncertain. The CDR3 is 13 residues long. V was pared by 0 bases and J by 10 bases, with 11 bases between. CDR1 is SGHNT, CDR2 YYREEE, per germline (reference sequence). The CDR3 DNA sequence: TGTGCCAGCAGCTTGGTTGTTTCTGAGGAGCAGTTCTTC. Protein sequence: CASSLVVSEEQFF. Variable domain in full (rest from reference TRBV5-4 and TRBJ2-1): ETGVTQSPTHLIKTRGQQVTLRCSSQSGHNTVSWYQQALGQGPQFIFQYYREEENGRGNFPPRFSGLQFPNYSSELNVNALELDDSALYLCASSLVVSEEQFFGPGTRLTVL.

This chain connects TRBV12-3 or TRBV12-4 to TRBJ2-2, with D uncertain. CDR3 size: 14 residues. Deletions cut 3 bases from V and 2 bases from J, with 7 bases between. This chain's CDR3 is CASSFGGNTGELFF. CDR3 nucleotide sequence: TGTGCCAGCAGTTTTGGCGGAAACACCGGGGAGCTGTTTTTT.

The CDR3 nucleotides are TGCGCCAGCAGCCAAGAGCCGACAGATACGCAGTATTTT. This gives the protein CASSQEPTDTQYF. The chain has TRBV4-1 and TRBJ2-3; D is unclear. The germline V gene encodes CDR1 MGHRA and CDR2 YSYEKL. With 0 bases removed from V and 3 bases from J, the gap between germline ends came to 4 bases. The CDR3 totals 13 residues.

Many counts were recorded for this clonotype. This CDR3 is CASSQLELDRVDNSPLHF. In DNA form, the CDR3 reads TGTGCCAGCTCACAACTCGAACTAGACAGGGTGGATAATTCACCCCTCCACTTT. The chain links TRBV18 to TRBJ1-6; 7 positions agree with TRBD1. The CDR3 covers 18 residues. The trim removed 4 bases at V and 5 bases at J, leaving 14 bases unmatched. CDR1 and CDR2 (germline): KGHSH, LQKENI.

This clonotype was observed a handful of times. The chain is built from TRBV20-1 and TRBJ2-1; D remains ambiguous. Germline CDR1 reads DFQATT; CDR2 reads SNEGSKA (reference sequence). V was trimmed by 3 bases and J by 5 bases, leaving 8 bases between them. CDR3 length: 12 amino acids. CDR3 region: CSASRSNNEQFF. DNA of the CDR3: TGCAGTGCTAGTCGCTCTAACAATGAGCAGTTCTTC.

This clonotype was detected ten times or more. J is TRBJ2-2 and V is TRBV5-4; D might be TRBD1 (6 bases). The CDR3 length is 12 residues. The ends were cut back, 5 bases at V and 5 bases at J, with 7 bases in the middle. Germline V CDR1 and CDR2: SGHNT, YYREEE (reference sequence). The CDR3 bases are TGTGCCAGCAGAGGGGGTACCGGGGAGCTGTTTTTT. It is translated as CASRGGTGELFF.

This clonotype was seen repeatedly, ten times or more. The V gene is TRBV4-1, the J gene TRBJ1-6; the D is unclear. Between the trimmed V and J ends, which lost 4 bases and 6 bases, there was a span of 13 bases. The CDR3 spans 15 residues. Germline V gene data show CDR1 as MGHRA and CDR2 as YSYEKL. The CDR3: CASSPRGVPNSPLHF. The CDR3 DNA follows: TGCGCCAGCAGCCCCCGGGGAGTGCCTAATTCACCCCTCCACTTT.

This clonotype has only a few counts. The chain links TRBV29-1 to TRBJ2-5, with a possible D match to TRBD2 (5 bases). Per germline, CDR1 SQVTM and CDR2 ANQGSEA. Trimming pared 4 bases from V and 5 bases from J, leaving 14 bases between. The CDR3 is 13 amino acids. CDR3 residues: CSVGVGSFETQYF. The CDR3 DNA reads TGCAGCGTTGGTGTGGGGAGTTTTGAGACCCAGTACTTC.

This clonotype was found many times. The rearrangement links TRBV29-1 to TRBJ2-3; D is uncertain. Germline V gene lookup returns CDR1 SQVTM and CDR2 ANQGSEA. V gave up 5 bases and J gave up 8 bases, with 17 bases separating them. The CDR3 spans 13 residues. DNA of the CDR3: TGCAGCGTTACCGGCAATTCTGACGGTACGCAGTATTTT. Translated: CSVTGNSDGTQYF.